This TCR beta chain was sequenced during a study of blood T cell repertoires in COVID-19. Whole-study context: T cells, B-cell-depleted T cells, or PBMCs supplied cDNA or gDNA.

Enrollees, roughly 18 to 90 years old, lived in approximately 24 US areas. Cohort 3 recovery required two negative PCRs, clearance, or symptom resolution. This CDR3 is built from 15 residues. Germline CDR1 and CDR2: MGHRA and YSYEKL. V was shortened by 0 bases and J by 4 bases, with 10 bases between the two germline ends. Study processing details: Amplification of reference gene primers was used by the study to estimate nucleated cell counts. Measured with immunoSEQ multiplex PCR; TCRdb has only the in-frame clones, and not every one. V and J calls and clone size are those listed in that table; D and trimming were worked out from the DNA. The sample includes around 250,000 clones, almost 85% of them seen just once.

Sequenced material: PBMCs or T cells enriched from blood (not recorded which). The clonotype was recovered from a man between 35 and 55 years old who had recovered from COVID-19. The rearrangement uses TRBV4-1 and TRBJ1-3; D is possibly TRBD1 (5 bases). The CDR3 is CASSQDARAGNTIYF. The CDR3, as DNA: TGCGCCAGCAGCCAAGATGCCAGGGCGGGAAACACCATATATTTT.